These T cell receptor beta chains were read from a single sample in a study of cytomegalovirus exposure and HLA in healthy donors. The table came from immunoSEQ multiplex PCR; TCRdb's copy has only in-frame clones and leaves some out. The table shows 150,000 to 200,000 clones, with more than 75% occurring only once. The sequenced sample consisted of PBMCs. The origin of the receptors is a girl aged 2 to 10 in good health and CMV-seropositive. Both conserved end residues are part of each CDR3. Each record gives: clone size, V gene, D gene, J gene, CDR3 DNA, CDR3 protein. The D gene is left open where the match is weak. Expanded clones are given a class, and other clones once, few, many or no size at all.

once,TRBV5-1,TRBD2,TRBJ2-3,TGCGCCAGCAGCTTGGCCGGGGGGAGCACAGATACGCAGTATTTT,CASSLAGGSTDTQYF
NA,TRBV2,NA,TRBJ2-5,TGTGCCAGCAGTGAAGCGCTTAAGCAGGGACTCACCCAGTACTTC,CASSEALKQGLTQYF
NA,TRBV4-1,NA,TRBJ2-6,TGCGCCAGCAGCCAAAAAAGGCCGCGGAACCCTTCCAACTCTGGGGCCAACGTCCTGACTTTC,CASSQKRPRNPSNSGANVLTF
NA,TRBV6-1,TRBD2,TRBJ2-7,TGTGCCAGCAGTGAAGAGGCTAGCGGGAGTAGCGAGCAGTACTTC,CASSEEASGSSEQYF
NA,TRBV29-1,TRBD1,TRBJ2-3,TGCAGCGTCCTCGACCGGGACAGGATACAAACAGATACGCAGTATTTT,CSVLDRDRIQTDTQYF
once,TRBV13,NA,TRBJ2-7,TGTGCCAGCAGCCGAAGTATCAGGTACCCCCCGGTGTATCCCCCTCCCTACTACGAGCAGTACTTC,CASSRSIRYPPVYPPPYYEQYF
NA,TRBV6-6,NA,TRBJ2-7,TGTGCCAGCAGTTACGAGGAAAGCTCCTACGAGCAGTACTTC,CASSYEESSYEQYF
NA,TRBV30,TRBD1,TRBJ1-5,TGTGCCTGGAACACAGGGGTGGGTCAGCCCCAGCATTTT,CAWNTGVGQPQHF
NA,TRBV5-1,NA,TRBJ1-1,TGCGCCAGCAGACATACACCGAACACTGAAGCTTTCTTT,CASRHTPNTEAFF
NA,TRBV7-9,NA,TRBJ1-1,TGTGCCAGCAGCTTAGGATCCCCGGGCGGGGCTTTCTTT,CASSLGSPGGAFF
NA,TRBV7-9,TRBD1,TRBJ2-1,TGTGCCAGCAGCTCGACGACAGGGGAAGATGAGCAGTTCTTC,CASSSTTGEDEQFF
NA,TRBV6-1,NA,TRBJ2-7,TGTGCCAGCAGTGAAGCTCCAATCAGGCTTCCCTCCTACGAGCAGTACTTC,CASSEAPIRLPSYEQYF
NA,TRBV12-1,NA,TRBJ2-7,TGTGCCAGCAGCATGAGCCTACAGGGCTTGAGCTACGAGCAGTACTTC,CASSMSLQGLSYEQYF
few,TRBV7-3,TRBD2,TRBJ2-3,TGTGCCAGCAGCTCCCGGACTAGCGGGAGGGCCGGCACAGATACGCAGTATTTT,CASSSRTSGRAGTDTQYF